This TCR beta chain was documented in a study of cytomegalovirus exposure and HLA in healthy donors (dated by TCRdb to 2017 to 2019). Describing the broader study: According to an earlier analysis of 550 to 700 of the donors, 150 million to 200 million T cells yielded some 110 million unique TCR beta sequences and about 280 Gb of sequence data. The study combined high-throughput TCR immunosequencing, statistical association of individual TCRs with disease status, and machine learning to predict cytomegalovirus infection status. A separate validation cohort of approximately 130 different subjects was used in addition to the roughly 620-subject first cohort. Several DR-DQ haplotypes were handled as single units for association and clustering because linkage in the cohort was strong. The study aimed to test whether signatures of past pathogen exposure could be identified by cataloging public T cell receptors. Both class I and class II loci were covered by HLA typing, at four-digit resolution. An early release that covered several hundred HLA-typed donors contained approximately 300 gigabases of sequencing data and roughly 84 million unique TCR sequences. Among some 400 genotyped donors of the cohort, an average of approximately 200,000 unique TCR beta nucleotide sequences was sequenced per donor, of which 15% to 20% were non-productive. Genome-wide SNP genotypes for about three fifths of the 666 donors were used in a later genetic analysis, which treated that subset as a discovery cohort. The genetic ancestry cluster associated with self-reported Caucasian donors included 70% to 85% of the roughly 400 genotyped donors. A later analysis re-analyzed previously published TCR beta repertoires from 600 to 850 donors and added high-resolution HLA genotyping to study TCR occurrence patterns. Alongside the repertoire data, information on donor age, sex, ethnicity and CMV serostatus was compiled. Typing coverage varied by locus: roughly 629-640 donors for A, B, C, DRB1 and DQB1; approximately 500 for DQA1; more than 600 for DPA1; fewer than 480 for DPB1. Rather than using new phenotypic data, the later analysis identified candidate immune exposures from TCR beta sequences and from how often those sequences occurred across donors. All discovery cohort repertoires had been generated on a single sequencing platform. An earlier analysis of 500 to 650 of the donors applied high-throughput TCR beta sequencing to assess whether each TCR beta V gene segment acted as functional or pseudogenic. The T cell repertoires of 666 subjects were profiled by immunosequencing and related to cytomegalovirus serostatus. Study-level results and caveats: An association between a missense DCLRE1C variant and V-gene and J-gene trimming of TCR beta chains was found in a later genetic analysis and replicated in an independent cohort. Roughly uniform sequencing depth across donors was assumed in presence/absence analyses, although this assumption may not hold. Because some donors lacked HLA typing at each locus, the association tests relied only on the typed subset. A few of the identified cytomegalovirus-associated TCR beta chains were confirmed in vitro to be specific for cytomegalovirus antigens. In both the original and validation cohorts, the classifier was reported to diagnose cytomegalovirus status with high specificity and sensitivity. A further reported finding was that TCR beta sequences accurately predicted the HLA-A and HLA-B alleles for most subjects in the first cohort. At a false discovery rate of 0.05, a later analysis linked about 17,000 TCR beta sequences to specific HLA alleles. CMV serostatus was the only immune exposure information available for the cohort. The 87-base-pair reads could not distinguish some IMGT-functional V segments, including TRBV6-2 and TRBV6-3, so those segments were excluded. A later analysis found that most CMV-associated TCR beta chains appeared HLA-restricted, with HLA associations seemingly driven largely by CMV exposure. While some public TCRs were present in many individuals, most TCR sequences turned up only very rarely across donors. In a later analysis, several top co-occurrence clusters were reported to appear linked to parvovirus B19, influenza, CMV and Epstein-Barr virus. In a later analysis, HLA-associated TCR beta chains showed more clonal expansion and lower generation probabilities than non-associated chains that were equally common. A cluster of highly shared sequence variants was judged likely to represent a technical artifact of the sequencing pipeline. According to the authors, the approach could potentially be generalized to other disease states and immunological phenotypes. Compared with the 666-donor mean, donors in an Asian-associated ancestry cluster had fewer N-insertions in productive TCRs, according to a later genetic analysis. A total of 164 TCR beta chains were listed by the study as associated with cytomegalovirus. Over 15 rarely observed V segments, including chromosome 9 orphons, were excluded from the earlier analysis of a few hundred of the donors because counts were too low. Strong co-occurrence of HLA alleles, especially DR and DQ, made assigning TCR associations to individual alleles difficult. Correlated functional status among segregating V segments might be attributable to linkage disequilibrium, but an unknown experimental factor could not be ruled out. Only TCR beta chains were sequenced in this cohort, and the absence of alpha or paired-chain data limited detectable features. In an earlier analysis of some 500 of the donors, most TCR beta V segments were observed in productive rearrangements about 87% or about 30% of the time, broadly matching IMGT annotations. In a later analysis, TCR association rates were found to vary across HLA loci, with the most associated TCRs seen for DRB1 alleles and the fewest for HLA-C alleles.

Library prep was done by the immunoSEQ multiplex PCR assay. A mixture of 60 forward primers for TCR Vbeta segments and 13 reverse primers for TCR Jbeta segments was used in the multiplex PCR. Amplification of the CDR3 region of rearranged TCR beta genes was performed with a multiplex PCR assay on genomic DNA. The amplified TCR beta libraries were sequenced on the Illumina HiSeq System as 87-base-pair reads. For the original study's pipeline: A later analysis counted about 76 million unique TCR beta chains across the 550 to 700 repertoires, and approximately 11 million of these chains were shared by at least two donors. To remove PCR and sequencing errors, raw reads were error-corrected and collapsed into unique sequences using a nearest-neighbor algorithm that merged closely related sequences. V, D and J gene segments were assigned by aligning CDR3 sequences to IMGT reference sequences. Each retained sequence needed at least a six-nucleotide match to both a V gene segment and a J gene segment. Rearrangements were called productive when the CDR3 lacked stop codons and stayed in frame with V and J; all others were non-productive. CDR3 was defined according to IMGT convention as the region running from the second conserved V-encoded cysteine to the conserved J-encoded phenylalanine. Sequences without an unambiguous match to a single V gene segment were excluded from the earlier analysis of about 600 of the donors. In an earlier analysis of 587 of the donors, V segments were called functional above 56.7% productive rearrangements and were called segregating when the between-donor standard deviation exceeded 5%. A statistical classification framework was built for diagnosing cytomegalovirus status from the catalog of TCR beta chain sequences. In a later analysis, V and J genes were assigned by comparing TCR nucleotide sequences against IMGT/GENE-DB human TR gene sequences. A later analysis assigned CDR3 sequences and most-parsimonious VDJ recombination scenarios with the TCRdist pipeline. In a later analysis, each TCR beta chain was defined by its CDR3 amino acid sequence together with its V-gene family, and reads lacking a unique V-gene family were excluded. In a later analysis, several hundred highly shared, low-generation-probability nucleotide sequences were removed to address suspected cross-contamination and a sequencing artifact. For each public chain, a later analysis derived a clonal expansion index from normalized ranks of inferred template counts within each repertoire. Generation probabilities in a later analysis came from a VDJ recombination model fitted to out-of-frame rearrangements, and those results were checked against IGoR. Hypergeometric tests were used in a later analysis to score TCR-TCR, TCR-HLA and TCR-CMV co-occurrence, with a repertoire-size bias correction applied to the TCR pairs. A later analysis estimated false discovery rates by permuting HLA or CMV assignments 20 times. In a later analysis, co-occurring TCRs were grouped with DBSCAN, and TCRdist sequence similarity was added when clustering was performed within HLA-allele-positive subsets. Co-occurrence clustering excluded repertoires with fewer than 30,000 or more than 120,000 public chains, plus five with anomalous nucleotide sharing. TCRdb mirrors the immuneACCESS table, restricted to in-frame sequences. Some clones are absent from its copies; in checked studies, under half trace to an unresolved V gene, and the reason for the others is unknown. V, J and clone size reflect that table, while D and trimming were determined from the DNA. This sample holds roughly 100,000 clones; approximately 78% were observed only once. The ten top clones hold 1.5% to 2% of the sample.

In regard to this clone: Its antigen is still unknown. The sample holds no much larger clone one base away, and base qualities are not on file.

V is pruned by 6 bases and J by 6 bases, leaving 8 bases of the junction without a gene match. CDR1 and CDR2 (SGHVS, FNYEAQ) derive from the germline V gene. The CDR3 spans 14 residues, from the cysteine through the phenylalanine. Only the CDR3 part of the read is kept: 42 bases, read in frame from the first base. In total, 500 to 700 healthy bone marrow donors made up the cohort. All cohort members were sampled while nominally healthy, although unrecorded immune exposures were likely present. The donor tested CMV seronegative and was one of the 352 seronegative cohort members. Every donor gave a peripheral blood sample, and the peripheral blood mononuclear cells from that sample were used for TCR beta sequencing. Genomic DNA was extracted from the blood cell samples with the Qiagen DNeasy Blood Extraction Kit.

Sequencing input: PBMCs. The receptor was isolated from a woman aged 40 to 50 in good health and CMV-seronegative. The chain uses TRBV7-6 and TRBJ2-7; 10 junctional bases match TRBD1. The CDR3 corresponds to CASSLTGGPSEQYF. The sequence in DNA is TGTGCCAGCAGTTTGACAGGGGGCCCCAGCGAGCAGTACTTC.